Given below is one T cell receptor beta chain in context. This specimen belongs to a study of CD8+ T cells in alopecia areata. The authors extracted RNA and reverse transcribed it into cDNA as the sequencing template. Profiled with immunoSEQ multiplex PCR; TCRdb holds only in-frame clones, not every one. The sample carries around 140,000 clones, about 60% recorded once. V was shortened by 5 bases and J by 3 bases, with 17 bases between the two germline ends. The CDR3 loop spans 16 amino acids. The germline CDR1 and CDR2 sequences are SEHNR and FQNEAQ (reference sequence). This clonotype originated in a human donor with alopecia areata. Sequenced here: CD4+ T cells sorted from blood, sampled at week 0. The rearrangement uses TRBV7-9 and TRBJ2-1; D not resolved. CDR3 coding DNA: TGTGCCAGCAGCCACGGACCGAGGCGAGGCTACAATGAGCAGTTCTTC. This encodes CASSHGPRRGYNEQFF.